This passage covers 27 T cell receptor beta chains from one sample sequenced in a study of cytomegalovirus exposure and HLA in healthy donors. PCR involved 60 Vbeta and 13 Jbeta primers. Profiled with immunoSEQ multiplex PCR; TCRdb holds only in-frame clones, not every one. The sample holds about 100,000 clones, roughly 72% seen once. Material for sequencing was PBMCs. These receptors originate from a man younger than 40 in good health and CMV-seronegative.

V is TRBV6-5 and J is TRBJ1-5; TRBD1 is a possible D gene (6 bases). Germline CDR1 is MNHEY and CDR2 is SVGAGI. The ends were cut back, 0 bases at V and 2 bases at J, with 8 bases in the middle. The CDR3 covers 15 residues. DNA for the CDR3: TGTGCCAGCAGTTACTCTTGGACAGGCAATCAGCCCCAGCATTTT. Translation gives CASSYSWTGNQPQHF.

The chain links TRBV4-1 to TRBJ2-2; the match to TRBD2 covers 7 bases. Germline assignment: CDR1 MGHRA and CDR2 YSYEKL. V shed 4 bases, J shed 5 bases, and the junction held 13 bases outside the gene matches. There are 17 residues in the CDR3. The CDR3 sequence: CASSPSGTTLGTGELFF. The CDR3 nucleotides are TGCGCCAGCAGCCCCTCTGGGACTACGCTTGGAACCGGGGAGCTGTTTTTT.

A word on this clone: One junction end does not reproduce the germline sequence, and a read error may be involved. V and J are TRBV29-1 and TRBJ2-7; 8 bases are shared with TRBD1. Germline V gene sequence: CDR1 SQVTM, CDR2 ANQGSEA. The CDR3 covers 12 residues. The CDR3 region is CSVGETGDEQYF. For the CDR3, the DNA is TGCAGCGTGGGGGAGACAGGGGACGAACAGTACTTC.

The chain combines TRBV30 with TRBJ2-5, with TRBD2 as a possible D gene (7 bases). The CDR3 runs 13 residues. Looked up from germline, CDR1 is GTSNPN and CDR2 is SVGIG (reference sequence). V was trimmed by 0 bases and J by 4 bases, leaving 9 bases between them. The chain's CDR3 is CAWSVRGAETQYF. DNA of the CDR3: TGTGCCTGGAGTGTACGGGGGGCAGAGACCCAGTACTTC.

V gene TRBV6-5 combines with J gene TRBJ1-5; 9 positions match TRBD1. CDR3 length equals 13 residues. The germline CDR1 and CDR2 sequences are MNHEY and SVGAGI. Trimming at V came to 6 bases and at J to 4 bases, leaving 1 base not matched to a gene. The CDR3 sequence is CASRGQGNQPQHF. DNA of the CDR3: TGTGCCAGCAGAGGACAGGGGAATCAGCCCCAGCATTTT.

The gene calls are TRBV28 and TRBJ2-7; 8 nucleotides match TRBD1. V shed 4 bases and J 5 bases; nucleotides not matched to a gene: 7. Germline loops: CDR1 MDHEN, CDR2 SYDVKM. The CDR3 sequence is 14 residues long. The CDR3 sequence: CASSSAGTGHEQYF. CDR3 bases: TGTGCCAGCAGTTCTGCCGGGACAGGCCACGAGCAGTACTTC.

The chain employs TRBV5-1 and TRBJ2-5; 9 bases map to TRBD1. Trimming removed 5 bases from V and 5 bases from J; junction bases left unmatched: 13. Germline-derived CDR1 and CDR2 are SGHRS and YFSETQ. CDR3 length: 16 amino acids. The CDR3 region has the DNA TGCGCCAGCAGGAATACAGGGGGCGCGGGGAAGGAGACCCAGTACTTC. Protein: CASRNTGGAGKETQYF.

The CDR3 nucleotides are TGTGCCACAGGATACCTAAACGAGCAGTACTTC. Amino acid sequence: CATGYLNEQYF. The chain is built from TRBV2 and TRBJ2-7; D unresolved. Germline V gene data show CDR1 as SNHLY and CDR2 as FYNNEI. V lost 10 bases and J lost 5, with 12 bases in between. The CDR3 contains 11 residues.

V gene TRBV19 combines with J gene TRBJ2-1; 15 bases line up with TRBD2. From germline, CDR1 is LNHDA and CDR2 SQIVND (reference sequence). The trim removed 5 bases at V and 7 bases at J, leaving 6 bases unmatched. This CDR3 has 16 amino acids. CDR3 residues: CASSFGLAGGGNEQFF. Here the CDR3 DNA reads TGTGCCAGTAGTTTCGGACTAGCGGGAGGGGGGAATGAGCAGTTCTTC.

This rearrangement joins TRBV29-1 to TRBJ2-7; no firm D call. Germline V gene data show CDR1 as SQVTM and CDR2 as ANQGSEA. Between the trimmed V and J ends, which lost 7 bases and 4 bases, there was a span of 11 bases. The CDR3 loop spans 11 amino acids. The DNA for the CDR3 is TGCAGCGCTATGCTAGATTACGAGCAGTACTTC. This codes for CSAMLDYEQYF.

V and J are TRBV6-5 and TRBJ1-4, with 7 bases lining up with TRBD1. J was trimmed by 5 bases and V by 6 bases; bases with no gene match: 6. Germline CDR1 MNHEY, CDR2 SVGAGI. CDR3 size: 14 residues. This CDR3 reads CASSRTGLNEKLFF. In DNA form, the CDR3 reads TGTGCCAGCAGCAGGACAGGCCTAAATGAAAAACTGTTTTTT.

This chain connects TRBV7-3 to TRBJ2-7, with D possibly matching TRBD2 (5 bases). The CDR3 contains 14 residues. Per the germline V gene, CDR1 is SGHTA and CDR2 is FQGTGA. V gave up 5 bases and J gave up 6 bases, with 17 bases separating them. CDR3 DNA: TGTGCCAGCAGCCCTACTCATGGAGGAGGCGAGCAGTACTTC. Translating gives CASSPTHGGGEQYF.

The chain recombines TRBV5-5 with TRBJ1-1; no reliable D call. The CDR3 runs to 13 residues. The V end lost 2 bases, the J end lost 4 bases, and 9 bases lay between the germline ends. From germline, CDR1 is SGHKS and CDR2 YYEKEE (reference sequence). DNA of the CDR3: TGTGCCAGCAGCTTAATAGGGAGCACTGAAGCTTTCTTT. Its translation: CASSLIGSTEAFF.

The rearrangement links TRBV18 to TRBJ1-2; 11 nucleotides align to TRBD1. The CDR3 extends over 13 amino acids. Trimming at V came to 5 bases and at J to 7 bases, leaving 3 bases not matched to a gene. Germline V gene lookup returns CDR1 KGHSH and CDR2 LQKENI. CDR3 coding DNA: TGTGCCAGCTCATTGGACAGGGGGCCTGGCTACACCTTC. It specifies CASSLDRGPGYTF.

The chain links TRBV6-6 to TRBJ1-5, with 7 nucleotides matching TRBD1. CDR3 length equals 16 residues. V lost 2 bases to trimming and J lost 3 bases; unmatched junction nucleotides: 7. Germline CDR1 MNHNY, CDR2 SVGAGI (reference sequence). The CDR3 spells CASSYTAGGYNQPQHF. Written as DNA, the CDR3 is TGTGCCAGCAGTTACACGGCAGGGGGGTACAATCAGCCCCAGCATTTT.

The chain has TRBV11-3 and TRBJ2-3; D may be TRBD2 (5 bases). V shed 3 bases and J shed 3 bases, with 7 bases lying between them. CDR1 SGHNT and CDR2 YENEEA come from the germline V gene. CDR3 length: 13 amino acids. DNA of the CDR3: TGTGCCAGCAGCTTTGGGAGTACAGATACGCAGTATTTT. Translation: CASSFGSTDTQYF.

The rearrangement uses TRBV18 and TRBJ2-5, with D perhaps TRBD2 (5 bases). The CDR3 runs to 13 residues. Germline values: CDR1 KGHSH, CDR2 LQKENI. The ends were cut back, 3 bases at V and 5 bases at J, with 10 bases in the middle. The CDR3 is CASSPGVRETQYF. CDR3 DNA: TGTGCCAGCTCACCGGGAGTACGCGAGACCCAGTACTTC.

The chain recombines TRBV7-2 with TRBJ2-3; perhaps TRBD2 as D (6 bases). Trimming cost V 1 base and J 2 bases, with 10 bases left between them. Per the germline V gene, CDR1 is SGHTA and CDR2 is FQGNSA. This CDR3 contains 15 residues. The CDR3 reads CASSLGGTPTDTQYF. In nucleotides, the CDR3 is TGTGCCAGCAGCTTAGGAGGGACTCCCACAGATACGCAGTATTTT.

This chain joins TRBV5-1 and TRBJ2-6; D is ambiguous. This CDR3 is built from 15 residues. CDR1 and CDR2 (germline): SGHRS, YFSETQ. V was cut by 3 bases and J by 2 bases, with 9 bases left in between. The CDR3 protein is CASSYTPPGANVLTF. The DNA for the CDR3 is TGCGCCAGCAGCTATACTCCCCCTGGGGCCAACGTCCTGACTTTC.

In its sample, this clone was seen many times. The genes are TRBV29-1 and TRBJ1-4, with 9 bases fitting TRBD1. From germline, CDR1 is SQVTM and CDR2 ANQGSEA. With 6 bases clipped from V and 8 bases from J, the junction kept 10 bases outside the gene matches. The CDR3 is 14 residues long. DNA of the CDR3: TGCAGCGTGGCCCCCGGGACAGGGTGGGAAAAACTGTTTTTT. It translates to CSVAPGTGWEKLFF.

The gene calls are TRBV6-1 and TRBJ1-2, with 8 nucleotides matching TRBD1. Germline CDR1 reads MNHNS; CDR2 reads SASEGT. V trimming: 6 bases; J trimming: 3 bases; junction bases outside the gene matches: 6. CDR3 length equals 14 residues. CDR3 sequence: CASSSGQGDYGYTF. CDR3 nucleotide sequence: TGTGCCAGCAGCTCCGGACAGGGAGACTATGGCTACACCTTC.

This rearrangement joins TRBV5-1 to TRBJ2-7, with TRBD2 as a possible D gene (5 bases). The germline CDR1 and CDR2 sequences are SGHRS and YFSETQ. V was cut by 0 bases and J by 3 bases, with 13 bases left in between. CDR3 length: 15 residues. For the CDR3, the DNA is TGCGCCAGCAGCTTGGTGGCGGGCTCAAACTACGAGCAGTACTTC. Translation gives CASSLVAGSNYEQYF. Filled out from reference TRBV5-1 and TRBJ2-7, the complete variable domain reads KAGVTQTPRYLIKTRGQQVTLSCSPISGHRSVSWYQQTPGQGLQFLFEYFSETQRNKGNFPGRFSGRQFSNSRSEMNVSTLELGDSALYLCASSLVAGSNYEQYFGPGTRLTVT.

The chain is built from TRBV10-1 and TRBJ1-4; 7 nucleotides agree with TRBD1. V lost 0 bases to trimming and J lost 10 bases; unmatched junction nucleotides: 2. The CDR3 length is 13 residues. Germline V gene lookup returns CDR1 WNHNN and CDR2 SYGVQD (reference sequence). The CDR3 nucleotides read TGCGCCAGCAGTGAGTCCAGACAGGGAAAACTGTTTTTT. As protein: CASSESRQGKLFF.

This chain uses TRBV5-4 with TRBJ2-3; no clear D. Germline V gene data show CDR1 as SGHNT and CDR2 as YYREEE (reference sequence). V was shortened by 2 bases and J by 2 bases, with 9 bases between the two germline ends. The CDR3 totals 14 residues. The chain's CDR3 is CASSLDSYTDTQYF. The CDR3 DNA follows: TGTGCCAGCAGCTTAGACTCGTACACAGATACGCAGTATTTT.

The rearrangement links TRBV5-4 to TRBJ2-2, with D perhaps matching TRBD1 (6 bases). V was cut by 3 bases and J by 0 bases, with 15 bases left in between. This CDR3 is 17 amino acids long. Per germline, CDR1 SGHNT and CDR2 YYREEE (reference sequence). The CDR3 region is CASSSYDRQANTGELFF. The CDR3 nucleotides are TGTGCCAGCAGCTCATACGATCGACAGGCGAACACCGGGGAGCTGTTTTTT.

The rearrangement joins TRBV11-2 to TRBJ1-3; 8 bases align to TRBD1. The CDR3 has 14 amino acids. Germline-derived CDR1 and CDR2 are SGHAT and FQNNGV. The V gene end was trimmed by 3 bases and the J gene end by 3 bases; junction bases not matched to a gene: 1. Written as DNA, the CDR3 is TGTGCCAGCAGCTTCGGGACAGGTGGAAACACCATATATTTT. Translating it yields CASSFGTGGNTIYF.

This chain links TRBV30 with TRBJ2-1, with 10 bases lining up with TRBD1. Germline V gene lookup returns CDR1 GTSNPN and CDR2 SVGIG (reference sequence). This CDR3 has 15 amino acids. Trimming at V came to 5 bases and at J to 7 bases, leaving 11 bases not matched to a gene. The CDR3 region is CAWDDAGTGENEQFF. CDR3 in DNA: TGTGCCTGGGACGACGCCGGGACAGGGGAGAATGAGCAGTTCTTC.